These T cell receptor beta chains were read from a single sample in a study of T cells after posttransplantation cyclophosphamide. Generated by immunoSEQ multiplex PCR, the TCRdb table keeps only in-frame clones and is missing some. The sample holds roughly 17,000 clones, more than 60% seen once. The sample consisted of CD8+ T cells sorted from PBMCs, taken roughly 250 weeks after a stem cell transplant with posttransplant cyclophosphamide. These receptors all come from a female patient aged 40-50 years who received an allogeneic stem cell transplant from a related donor, was CMV-positive, and had no GVHD. These T cells may partly come from the graft donor. CDR3s include the opening cysteine and the closing phenylalanine or tryptophan. The D gene is left open where the match is weak. Size values are once, few and many counts, or a class for expanded clones, and some rows have none.

>TRBJ2-3|TRBD2|.|TRBV4-3
TGCGCCAGCAGCCAAGACCACTCCCTAGCGGGGATAATTGGCGCAGATACGCAGTATTTT
CASSQDHSLAGIIGADTQYF
>TRBJ1-5|.|once|TRBV10-3
TGTGCCATCAGTGAGTCCGACGGGTTGAGGGAGCCCCAGCATTTT
CAISESDGLREPQHF
>TRBJ2-7|TRBD1|once|TRBV7-2
TGTGCCAGCAGCTTGGGACAGGGGGTCCCCTACGAGCAGTACTTC
CASSLGQGVPYEQYF
>TRBJ1-2|TRBD1|once|TRBV28
TGTGCCAGCAGTACAGGGGGCGGCTACACCTTC
CASSTGGGYTF
>TRBJ1-1|.|.|TRBV4-2
TGTGCCAGCAGCCTAAAACGAGGGCCCAACACTGAAGCTTTCTTT
CASSLKRGPNTEAFF
>TRBJ2-7|TRBD2|.|TRBV4-1
TGCGCCAGCAGCCAAGGCGGGGGGGCTCCCTACGAGCAGTACTTC
CASSQGGGAPYEQYF
>TRBJ2-7|.|.|TRBV27
TGTGCCAGCAGTTTTTTTCAGGGGAGCTCCTACGAGCAGTACTTC
CASSFFQGSSYEQYF
>TRBJ2-1|TRBD2|.|TRBV7-3
TGTGCCAGCAGCTTAATAAGCGGGGGGCGAGATGAGCAGTTCTTC
CASSLISGGRDEQFF
>TRBJ1-1|.|.|TRBV11-2
TGTGCCAGCAGCTTAGGAACAGGCGCTCACACTGAAGCTTTCTTT
CASSLGTGAHTEAFF
>TRBJ1-3|.|.|TRBV6-1
TGTGCCAGCAGTGAGGGAGTCTCTGGAAACACCATATATTTT
CASSEGVSGNTIYF
>TRBJ2-6|.|.|TRBV7-3
TGTGCCAGCAGCCCCTCCAGGTCAGGGGCCAACGTCCTGACTTTC
CASSPSRSGANVLTF
>TRBJ2-7|TRBD1|.|TRBV9
TGTGCCAGCAGCGTGGGACAGGGAACCGAGCAGTACTTC
CASSVGQGTEQYF
>TRBJ2-7|TRBD1|.|TRBV7-9
TGTGCCAGCAGTCAGGGACAGGGCGGCTACGAGCAGTACTTC
CASSQGQGGYEQYF
>TRBJ2-1|.|few|TRBV19
TGTGCCAGTAGTATAGTATCGGACATTTCCAATGAGCAGTTCTTC
CASSIVSDISNEQFF
>TRBJ1-5|.|few|TRBV4-1
TGCGCCAGCAGCCAACTGGACAATAGCAATCAGCCCCAGCATTTT
CASSQLDNSNQPQHF
>TRBJ1-5|.|.|TRBV7-2
TGTGCCAGCAGCTTAGTGGGGCGGGAGTATAGCAATCAGCCCCAGCATTTT
CASSLVGREYSNQPQHF
>TRBJ1-1|.|once|TRBV19
TGTGCCAGTAGTATCACCCCTGGGAGTTTCACTGAAGCTTTCTTT
CASSITPGSFTEAFF
>TRBJ2-7|TRBD1|.|TRBV2
TGTGCCAGCAGGGAAGACAGGGGTGAGCAGTACTTC
CASREDRGEQYF